The TCR beta chain described here comes from a study of metastatic and nonmetastatic thyroid tumors. Study-level background: For malignant and benign thyroid patients, tumor or nodule tissue and blood were the sources whose repertoires were compared.

The entire patient cohort was treatment-naive prior to thyroid surgery. The CDR3 is 13 amino acids. The V gene end was trimmed by 6 bases and the J gene end by 1 base; junction bases not matched to a gene: 3. Germline V gives CDR1 KGHSH, CDR2 LQKENI. Study-level points and caveats: It was reported that TCR beta diversity was significantly higher in malignant thyroid tumors than benign nodules, in blood and tumor.

The sample holds many counts of this clone. Its specificity is unknown. In the authors' workflow: The distant-metastasis classifier for papillary thyroid cancer was built from CDR3 differences across clinicopathological groups. TCRdb re-called the PCR reads via MiXCR. The V and J calls, along with clone size, are taken from TCRdb and not from the paper's own processing. The repertoire holds some 84,000 clones, with about 9.1% as singletons. V gene TRBV18 combines with J gene TRBJ2-7, with TRBD1 matching over 7 bases. The sample comprised blood. The clonotype originates from a female donor with papillary thyroid cancer or a benign thyroid nodule (not recorded which). Some clones in this sample may be carry-over from other donors' samples. CDR3 amino acids: CASSKGQSYEQYF. CDR3 DNA sequence: TGTGCCAGCTCTAAGGGACAGTCCTACGAGCAGTACTTC.